The sample holds many counts of the clone carrying this TCR beta chain. Its target is not known. Each single cDNA molecule received a unique molecular identifier. TCRdb re-analysed the 5' RACE reads in MiXCR, keeping a single row per CDR3 protein. The sample has 60,000 to 75,000 distinct CDR3 sequences; over 9.5% are singletons. V lost 3 bases and J lost 1, with 9 bases in between. This CDR3 comprises 15 residues. The germline CDR1 and CDR2 sequences are SEHNR and FQNEAQ (reference sequence). The data are from a study of early T cells in non-severe SARS-CoV-2 infection. Background on the study: Sequencing input comprised bulk RNA from unsorted whole blood; chain pairing was not available. Overall study findings and caveats: VDJdb matches were skewed toward anti-spike CD8 T cell responses.

Sequenced: whole blood. V and J are TRBV7-9 and TRBJ2-2, with D perhaps matching TRBD1 (5 bases). The TCR originated in an adult who was a healthcare worker with PCR-confirmed SARS-CoV-2 infection or an uninfected control (not recorded which). The CDR3: CASSLVQVNTGELFF. The DNA for the CDR3 is TGTGCCAGCAGCTTGGTACAGGTGAACACCGGGGAGCTGTTTTTT.